The 30 T cell receptor beta chains below all came from one sample that was sequenced in a study of early T cells in non-severe SARS-CoV-2 infection. TCRdb re-called the 5' RACE reads through MiXCR, storing one row per CDR3 protein. The sample gives 87,000 or so distinct CDR3 sequences, around an eighth of which show up once; over 6.5% is in the top ten. The sequenced sample was whole blood. The source is an adult who was a healthcare worker with PCR-confirmed SARS-CoV-2 infection or an uninfected control (not recorded which).

This clonotype was seen only a few times. The chain links TRBV12-3 or TRBV12-4 to TRBJ1-2; no firm D call. This CDR3 spans 11 amino acids. Trimming pared 5 bases from V and 12 bases from J, leaving 13 bases between. The CDR3 is CASSGRGFHTF. In DNA, the CDR3 is TGTGCCAGCAGTGGCCGGGGTTTCCACACCTTC.

The chain recombines TRBV11-2 with TRBJ1-5, with D possibly matching TRBD1 (5 bases). The germline V gene encodes CDR1 SGHAT and CDR2 FQNNGV. The CDR3 has 15 amino acids. The germline V and J ends were trimmed by 5 bases and 3 bases, with 14 bases remaining between them. The CDR3, as DNA: TGTGCCAGCAGCCCGGGGGTCGGATTCAATCAGCCCCAGCATTTT. Its protein is CASSPGVGFNQPQHF.

This clonotype was counted only a few times. The chain recombines TRBV3-1 with TRBJ2-2, with D unresolved. The CDR3 runs to 13 residues. V gave up 4 bases and J gave up 0 bases, with 3 bases separating them. CDR1 is LGHDT, CDR2 YNNKEL, per germline (reference sequence). CDR3: CASSRSNTGELFF. The DNA for the CDR3 is TGTGCCAGCAGCCGGTCGAACACCGGGGAGCTGTTTTTT. Combining the CDR3 with reference TRBV3-1 and TRBJ2-2 gives the whole variable domain DTAVSQTPKYLVTQMGNDKSIKCEQNLGHDTMYWYKQDSKKFLKIMFSYNNKELIINETVPNRFSPKSPDKAHLNLHINSLELGDSAVYFCASSRSNTGELFFGEGSRLTVL.

This clonotype occurred a few times. The gene calls are TRBV7-8 and TRBJ2-2; D remains ambiguous. The CDR3 length is 13 residues. The V end lost 5 bases, the J end lost 6 bases, and 10 bases lay between the germline ends. From germline, CDR1 is SGHVS and CDR2 FQNEAQ. The CDR3 region has the DNA TGTGCCAGCAGCCCCTCGTCGGCCGGGGAGCTGTTTTTT. It specifies CASSPSSAGELFF.

This clonotype was recorded at least ten times. This sequence joins TRBV9 and TRBJ1-1, with TRBD1 matching 8 bases. Germline V lookup: CDR1 SGDLS, CDR2 YYNGEE. J was trimmed by 5 bases and V by 4 bases; bases with no gene match: 10. CDR3 length equals 15 residues. The CDR3 spells CASSPIFDRGTEAFF. The CDR3 DNA reads TGTGCCAGCAGCCCTATATTCGACAGGGGTACTGAAGCTTTCTTT.

The rearrangement uses TRBV6-5 and TRBJ2-7; D might be TRBD2 (5 bases). CDR1 is MNHEY and CDR2 is SVGAGI in the germline V gene. This CDR3 contains 11 residues. Trimming removed 5 bases at V and 3 bases at J, with 5 bases between. The CDR3 spells CASSRDYEQYF. The CDR3 nucleotides read TGTGCCAGCAGTCGGGACTACGAGCAGTACTTC.

This clonotype was picked up many times. The chain uses TRBV11-2 and TRBJ2-3; unclear D gene. The V end was cut by 4 bases, the J end by 6 bases, with 11 bases between. Germline V gene data show CDR1 as SGHAT and CDR2 as FQNNGV. CDR3 length: 13 amino acids. CDR3 loop: CASSSRLMDTQYF. The CDR3, as DNA: TGTGCCAGCAGCTCCCGTTTAATGGATACGCAGTATTTT.

The chain carries TRBV20-1 and TRBJ2-1; a possible D gene is TRBD2 (5 bases). With 6 bases removed from V and 4 bases from J, the gap between germline ends came to 10 bases. The CDR3 sequence is 12 residues long. CDR1 is DFQATT, CDR2 SNEGSKA, per germline (reference sequence). The CDR3 protein is CSALRDYNEQFF. The CDR3 bases are TGCAGTGCCCTCCGGGATTACAATGAGCAGTTCTTC.

This chain joins TRBV7-2 and TRBJ1-1; 7 bases align to TRBD1. Trimming took 5 bases from V and 4 from J; bases not matched to a gene: 7. CDR3 size: 14 residues. CDR1 SGHTA and CDR2 FQGNSA come from the germline V gene. The CDR3 coding sequence is TGTGCCAGCAGCCCCCGACAGGGTCGCACTGAAGCTTTCTTT. Protein sequence: CASSPRQGRTEAFF.

Many counts were recorded for this clonotype. J is TRBJ2-7 and V is TRBV18, with 9 nucleotides matching TRBD2. V trimming: 4 bases; J trimming: 5 bases; junction bases outside the gene matches: 15. Germline V gene data show CDR1 as KGHSH and CDR2 as LQKENI. This CDR3 has 17 amino acids. The CDR3 nucleotides are TGTGCCAGCTCACTCGCAAGCGGGAGGCCGCCCGAAAACGAGCAGTACTTC. It encodes CASSLASGRPPENEQYF.

In its sample, this clonotype was seen many times. This sequence joins TRBV11-1 and TRBJ2-6, with no clear D. The CDR3 loop spans 15 amino acids. From germline, CDR1 is SGHAT and CDR2 FQDESV (reference sequence). Trimming removed 1 base from V and 2 bases from J, with 6 bases in between. The CDR3 DNA reads TGTGCCAGCAGCTTAGGGCCTCCTGGGGCCAACGTCCTGACTTTC. This gives the protein CASSLGPPGANVLTF.

This chain connects TRBV6-2 or TRBV6-3 to TRBJ2-7; TRBD2 matches at 9 bases. Germline loops: CDR1 MNHEY, CDR2 SVGEGT. V shed 2 bases and J 7 bases; nucleotides not matched to a gene: 18. The CDR3 has 18 residues. The CDR3 DNA reads TGTGCCAGCAGTTACCCAGGTGGTAGCGGGGGACTACGTTTGGAGCAGTACTTC. It is translated as CASSYPGGSGGLRLEQYF.

The rearrangement uses TRBV4-2 and TRBJ2-5; 7 bases map to TRBD2. The CDR3 spans 17 residues. Germline CDR1 reads LGHNA; CDR2 reads YNFKEQ. With V trimmed by 0 bases and J by 3 bases, 10 bases remained unmatched. The CDR3 region has the DNA TGTGCCAGCAGCCAAGAGGAAGGGGCGGGAGTGGAAGAGACCCAGTACTTC. Its translation: CASSQEEGAGVEETQYF.

As concerns this clonotype: Mismatch with germline at one junction end may stem from a read error. The chain has TRBV11-2 and TRBJ2-1; the match to TRBD1 covers 7 bases. This CDR3 is built from 15 residues. CDR1 SGHAT and CDR2 FQNNGV come from the germline V gene. The CDR3 protein is CASSLARTGHNERFF. The DNA for the CDR3 is TGTGCCAGCAGCTTAGCCCGGACAGGCCACAATGAGCGGTTCTTC.

V is TRBV7-9 and J is TRBJ1-6; D is unclear. The CDR3 consists of 13 residues. Between the trimmed V and J ends, which lost 5 bases and 14 bases, there was a span of 16 bases. The germline V gene has CDR1 SEHNR and CDR2 FQNEAQ (reference sequence). CDR3 sequence: CASSVYGIQTLHF. The CDR3 DNA reads TGTGCCAGCAGCGTCTACGGTATTCAGACCCTCCACTTT.

This clonotype was detected a few times. This rearrangement joins TRBV7-8 to TRBJ2-2, with D possibly being TRBD1 or TRBD2 (5 bases each). Germline V gives CDR1 SGHVS, CDR2 FQNEAQ. The CDR3 is made up of 15 amino acids. Trimming cost V 3 bases and J 7 bases, with 15 bases left between them. CDR3 sequence: CASSFEGRGGGELFF. The CDR3 DNA reads TGTGCCAGCAGCTTCGAGGGACGGGGCGGCGGGGAGCTGTTTTTT.

This clonotype has at least ten counts. The chain joins TRBV3-1 to TRBJ2-2; D might be TRBD1 (7 bases). V lost 2 bases and J 6 bases, leaving 16 bases between the germline ends. CDR3 length: 16 amino acids. Germline V gene data show CDR1 as LGHDT and CDR2 as YNNKEL (reference sequence). CDR3 sequence (DNA): TGTGCCAGCAGCCAATTCCTGACAGGGAGGTCCGGGGAGCTGTTTTTT. This translates into CASSQFLTGRSGELFF.

This clonotype occurred a few times. The rearrangement links TRBV30 to TRBJ2-2; D is uncertain. Trimming stripped 0 bases from V and 0 bases from J, with 8 bases between. Germline lookup yields CDR1 GTSNPN and CDR2 SVGIG (reference sequence). This CDR3 has 15 amino acids. The CDR3 DNA reads as TGTGCCTGGAGTGTATCCAGCGCGAACACCGGGGAGCTGTTTTTT. This codes for CAWSVSSANTGELFF.

This chain uses TRBV29-1 with TRBJ2-1; D unclear. V was clipped by 0 bases and J by 5 bases, with 14 bases between them. The CDR3 extends over 15 amino acids. In germline, CDR1 is SQVTM, CDR2 ANQGSEA. CDR3: CSVEDRRTAHNEQFF. The CDR3 region has the DNA TGCAGCGTTGAAGATCGAAGGACCGCCCACAATGAGCAGTTCTTC.

There are many counts of this clonotype. This sequence joins TRBV12-3 or TRBV12-4 and TRBJ2-6, with a tentative D call TRBD1 (7 bases). Trimming cost V 7 bases and J 0 bases, with 19 bases left between them. The CDR3 has 18 amino acids. The DNA for the CDR3 is TGTGCCAGCACCTTGGAGGGACAGTACTTCTCTGGGGCCAACGTCCTGACTTTC. Amino acids: CASTLEGQYFSGANVLTF.

The chain combines TRBV6-2 or TRBV6-3 with TRBJ2-1, with D perhaps matching TRBD2 (6 bases). Trimming took off 8 bases at V and 0 bases at J, with 17 bases between the two ends. The CDR3 totals 16 residues. Germline CDR1 is MNHEY and CDR2 is SVGEGT. CDR3 protein: CASGGSGVLSYNEQFF. In DNA form, the CDR3 reads TGTGCCAGCGGTGGTAGCGGAGTTCTCTCCTACAATGAGCAGTTCTTC.

This clonotype was found a few times. This chain uses TRBV12-3 or TRBV12-4 with TRBJ1-4; the D is unclear. V gave up 3 bases and J gave up 8 bases, with 13 bases separating them. The CDR3 covers 14 residues. CDR3 in amino acids: CASSFRNREEKLFF. CDR3 nucleotide sequence: TGTGCCAGCAGTTTCAGGAATCGGGAGGAAAAACTGTTTTTT.

This clonotype was found a few times. J is TRBJ2-3 and V is TRBV11-2; TRBD2 agrees at 11 bases. CDR1 is SGHAT and CDR2 is FQNNGV in the germline V gene. V lost 5 bases to trimming and J lost 3 bases; unmatched junction nucleotides: 7. The CDR3 consists of 16 residues. The CDR3, as DNA: TGTGCCAGCAGCGCGACTAGCGGGATTCTAACAGATACGCAGTATTTT. It specifies CASSATSGILTDTQYF.

There are a few counts of this clonotype. The rearrangement links TRBV6-2 or TRBV6-3 to TRBJ1-1; D perhaps matches TRBD1 (5 bases). This CDR3 comprises 19 residues. V dropped 0 bases and J dropped 1 base, with 21 bases sitting between them. CDR1 and CDR2 from the germline V gene are MNHEY and SVGEGT. The CDR3 DNA reads TGTGCCAGCAGTTACTCCTTTGCCGGTTGGGGGAATGCGAACACTGAAGCTTTCTTT. Protein sequence: CASSYSFAGWGNANTEAFF.

This clonotype was picked up many times. The J gene is TRBJ2-1, the V gene TRBV6-2 or TRBV6-3, with 11 positions matching TRBD2. There are 15 residues in the CDR3. Germline values: CDR1 MNHEY, CDR2 SVGEGT. V gave up 4 bases and J gave up 3 bases; unmatched junction bases: 2. CDR3 protein: CASSLAGGVYNEQFF. The CDR3 DNA reads TGTGCCAGCAGTTTAGCGGGAGGGGTCTACAATGAGCAGTTCTTC.

This clonotype was seen only a few times. The rearrangement uses TRBV29-1 and TRBJ1-2; D ambiguous. The germline V and J ends were trimmed by 5 bases and 6 bases, with 7 bases remaining between them. The germline CDR1 and CDR2 sequences are SQVTM and ANQGSEA. This CDR3 is 10 amino acids long. The CDR3 nucleotides read TGCAGCGTTTGGAGGGATGGCTACACCTTC. It specifies CSVWRDGYTF.

This clonotype has a handful of counts. The V call is TRBV6-2 or TRBV6-3, the J call TRBJ2-3, with a weak D call TRBD2 (6 bases). The CDR3 is made up of 16 amino acids. V was shortened by 2 bases and J by 3 bases, with 15 bases between the two germline ends. The germline CDR1 and CDR2 sequences are MNHEY and SVGEGT. In DNA form, the CDR3 reads TGTGCCAGCAGTTACGGGCCGGGAGATTTAACAGATACGCAGTATTTT. It codes for CASSYGPGDLTDTQYF.

This chain connects TRBV4-3 to TRBJ2-5, with 7 bases that match TRBD2. The length of the CDR3 is 16 residues. Germline values: CDR1 LGHNA, CDR2 YSLEER. The junction had 12 bases not matched to a gene; V was cut back by 3 bases and J by 5 bases. CDR3 DNA sequence: TGCGCCAGCAGCCATTCCCTAGCGGAGAGGATGGAGACCCAGTACTTC. Its protein is CASSHSLAERMETQYF.

J is TRBJ1-5 and V is TRBV5-5; D is ambiguous. Germline V gene sequence: CDR1 SGHKS, CDR2 YYEKEE (reference sequence). V shed 3 bases and J shed 0 bases, with 10 bases lying between them. The CDR3 contains 15 residues. The CDR3 DNA reads as TGTGCCAGCAGCTCGGAAGGGATTAGCAATCAGCCCCAGCATTTT. Translating it yields CASSSEGISNQPQHF.

In its sample, this clonotype was seen a few times. The chain combines TRBV10-3 with TRBJ1-3; D might be TRBD1 (5 bases). The length of the CDR3 is 14 residues. Per germline, CDR1 ENHRY and CDR2 SYGVKD. Trimming took off 11 bases at V and 0 bases at J, with 14 bases between the two ends. The CDR3 nucleotides are TGTGCCCTCGCGCAGGGCCACTCTGGAAACACCATATATTTT. This sequence encodes CALAQGHSGNTIYF.